The entry below describes one TCR beta chain. Its antigen is not identified. These data belong to a study of CXCR3-negative and CXCR3-positive naive CD8 T cells. General observations from the study: Most assays were run on fresh PBMCs (CXCR3 expression partially decreased after cryopreservation). Researchers report that CXCR3-positive naive cells carry more hydrophobic TRB CDR3s than CXCR3-negative naive cells. High diversity, comparable across both naive subsets, contrasted with much lower diversity in memory CD8+ cells.

Carrying UMI labels, the TRB cDNA libraries were prepared through 5' RACE. TCRdb re-called the 5' RACE reads; one entry per CDR3 protein, DNA not given. The sample spans some 130,000 distinct CDR3 sequences; the ten largest clones claim less than 0.55%. This CDR3 comprises 15 residues. Germline V lookup: CDR1 MNHEY, CDR2 SMNVEV (reference sequence). The TCR sequence derives from a human donor in good health. Some clones in this sample may be carry-over from other donors' samples. Sequencing was performed on naive CXCR3- CD8+ T cells from blood. Noted subset: CD45RO-CCR7+CD27+CD95- naive CD8+ T cells lacking CXCR3 (TNR3-). V gene TRBV27 combines with J gene TRBJ2-3; TCRdb's D call, TRBD1, is unchecked because there is no DNA. This chain's CDR3 is CASSFDSGGADTQYF.